The rows below give T cell receptor beta chains drawn from one sample of a study of regulatory T cells in long-lasting Graves disease. Using its own MiXCR run on the multiplex PCR reads, TCRdb lists one record per CDR3 protein. The data contain over 200,000 distinct CDR3 sequences, around 17% of them seen just once; the ten biggest clones take up 22%. The sequencing here drew on peripheral blood mononuclear cells (PBMCs), taken at new diagnosis, from a patient treated with antithyroid drugs. Receptors originate from a female donor with Graves disease. Both conserved end residues are part of each CDR3. The D gene is left open where the match is weak. Clone size, where shown, is once, few, many, or a class for clones that have expanded.

d_call | j_call | clone_size | v_call | cdr3_aa | cdr3_nt
TRBD2 | TRBJ2-5 | few | TRBV7-2 | CASSLGGLGETQYF | TGTGCCAGCAGCTTAGGGGGACTAGGGGAGACCCAGTACTTC
TRBD2 | TRBJ2-3 | many | TRBV20-1 | CSARMGLAMGADTQYF | TGCAGTGCGAGAATGGGACTAGCGATGGGAGCAGATACGCAGTATTTT
. | TRBJ2-2 | many | TRBV12-3/TRBV12-4 | CASSLWGATGELFF | TGTGCCAGCAGTTTATGGGGAGCCACCGGGGAGCTGTTTTTT
TRBD2 | TRBJ2-1 | many | TRBV20-1 | CSARDGTSGSWYEQFF | TGCAGTGCTAGAGACGGGACTAGCGGGAGTTGGTATGAGCAGTTCTTC
. | TRBJ1-4 | many | TRBV6-1 | CASSPGGGVEKLFF | TGTGCCAGCAGCCCTGGGGGAGGGGTGGAAAAACTGTTTTTT
. | TRBJ2-2 | many | TRBV28 | CASSLGPNGGELFF | TGTGCCAGCAGTTTAGGTCCTAATGGCGGGGAGCTGTTTTTT
. | TRBJ2-3 | many | TRBV5-1 | CASSSTYGGPFTDTQYF | TGCGCCAGCAGCTCTACGTACGGGGGACCTTTCACAGATACGCAGTATTTT
. | TRBJ1-1 | few | TRBV19 | CASIEGRASTEAFF | TGTGCCAGTATTGAGGGGAGGGCCAGCACTGAAGCTTTCTTT
. | TRBJ1-1 | many | TRBV11-3 | CASTLATDTEAFF | TGTGCCAGCACCCTCGCGACGGACACTGAAGCTTTCTTT
. | TRBJ2-2 | many | TRBV3-1 | CASSHFTPSMAGELFF | TGTGCCAGCAGCCACTTTACCCCCAGTATGGCCGGGGAGCTGTTTTTT
TRBD2 | TRBJ2-7 | many | TRBV18 | CASSPLAGPSSYEQYF | TGTGCCAGCTCACCCTTAGCGGGACCAAGCTCCTACGAGCAGTACTTC
. | TRBJ1-2 | many | TRBV7-9 | CASTAGVHGYTF | TGTGCCAGCACCGCGGGAGTCCATGGCTACACCTTC
. | TRBJ1-5 | many | TRBV20-1 | CSARSGGQPQHF | TGCAGTGCTAGATCGGGGGGTCAGCCCCAGCATTTT
TRBD1 | TRBJ2-1 | few | TRBV6-5 | CASSYSPGQTSGDEQFF | TGTGCCAGCAGTTACTCGCCGGGACAGACCTCGGGCGATGAGCAGTTCTTC
. | TRBJ1-5 | once | TRBV28 | CASSDQSSNQPQHF | TGTGCCAGCAGTGATCAGAGTAGCAATCAGCCCCAGCATTTT
TRBD2 | TRBJ2-5 | few | TRBV2 | CATSLTGTSLETQYF | TGTGCCACCTCCTTAACCGGGACTAGCCTGGAGACCCAGTACTTC
. | TRBJ1-2 | . | TRBV12-3/TRBV12-4 | CASSLSGTYGYTF | TGTGCCAGCAGTTTGTCGGGGACATATGGCTACACCTTC
. | TRBJ2-7 | many | TRBV20-1 | CSASLWTNSYEQYF | TGCAGTGCTAGCTTATGGACGAATTCCTACGAGCAGTACTTC
TRBD2 | TRBJ2-7 | many | TRBV11-3 | CASSSEAGGSYEQYF | TGTGCCAGCAGCTCCGAAGCGGGAGGATCCTACGAGCAGTACTTC
. | TRBJ1-4 | many | TRBV6-5 | CASSYGGGRNEKLFF | TGTGCCAGCAGTTACGGAGGGGGGAGAAATGAAAAACTGTTTTTT
. | TRBJ2-3 | once | TRBV7-9 | CASSLRTETDTQYF | TGTGCCAGCAGCTTACGTACAGAGACAGATACGCAGTATTTT
TRBD1 | TRBJ2-3 | few | TRBV4-1 | CASSHARDRGTDTQYF | TGCGCCAGCAGCCACGCCCGGGACAGGGGCACAGATACGCAGTATTTT
. | TRBJ2-5 | few | TRBV5-4 | CASSFGLLEETQYF | TGTGCCAGCAGCTTTGGGTTACTAGAGGAGACCCAGTACTTC
TRBD2 | TRBJ2-7 | many | TRBV27 | CASRDTGGREQYF | TGTGCCAGCAGAGATACGGGGGGGCGCGAGCAGTACTTC
TRBD2 | TRBJ2-7 | few | TRBV19 | CASSIGGLAGYEQYF | TGTGCCAGTAGTATAGGGGGACTAGCGGGATACGAGCAGTACTTC
. | TRBJ1-2 | many | TRBV20-1 | CSAGYGDDYGYTF | TGCAGTGCTGGTTATGGGGACGACTATGGCTACACCTTC
. | TRBJ1-4 | many | TRBV25-1 | CASSEWGGPEEKLFF | TGTGCCAGCAGTGAATGGGGGGGGCCTGAGGAAAAACTGTTTTTT
. | TRBJ2-4 | many | TRBV20-1 | CSARDARGSAKNIQYF | TGCAGTGCTAGAGATGCCCGGGGTTCTGCCAAAAACATTCAGTACTTC
. | TRBJ2-5 | . | TRBV5-5 | CASGLGRWGAGETQYF | TGTGCCAGCGGGTTAGGGAGATGGGGCGCGGGGGAGACCCAGTACTTC
TRBD2 | TRBJ2-7 | many | TRBV3-1 | CASSPSGTSGSLQYF | TGTGCCAGCAGCCCTTCCGGGACTAGCGGGAGTTTGCAGTACTTC
. | TRBJ1-4 | few | TRBV6-2/TRBV6-3 | CASSYSAGSRKLFF | TGTGCCAGCAGTTACTCGGCCGGGTCCAGGAAACTGTTTTTT
. | TRBJ1-6 | many | TRBV3-1 | CASSRTRNSPLHF | TGTGCCAGCAGCCGAACCCGTAATTCACCCCTCCACTTT
. | TRBJ2-3 | many | TRBV10-3 | CAIRDSGTREADTQYF | TGTGCCATCAGGGACTCCGGGACAAGGGAGGCAGATACGCAGTATTTT
. | TRBJ1-1 | many | TRBV14 | CASSQTPNTEAFF | TGTGCCAGCAGCCAAACACCGAACACTGAAGCTTTCTTT
. | TRBJ2-1 | many | TRBV18 | CASSPKGSSYNEQFF | TGTGCCAGCTCACCAAAAGGGAGCTCCTACAATGAGCAGTTCTTC
. | TRBJ1-1 | many | TRBV30 | CAWGQNTEAFF | TGTGCCTGGGGACAGAACACTGAAGCTTTCTTT
. | TRBJ2-1 | many | TRBV7-2 | CASRTDINEQFF | TGTGCCAGCAGAACGGATATCAATGAGCAGTTCTTC
. | TRBJ1-2 | many | TRBV12-5 | CASGLRDRGSYTF | TGTGCTAGTGGTTTGCGGGACCGGGGTAGCTACACCTTC
. | TRBJ2-3 | . | TRBV15 | CATSSGRARGTDTQYF | TGTGCCACCAGCAGCGGAAGGGCGAGGGGCACAGATACGCAGTATTTT
. | TRBJ2-7 | many | TRBV20-1 | CSATRSYEQYF | TGCAGTGCTACCCGCTCCTACGAGCAGTACTTC
. | TRBJ2-1 | many | TRBV29-1 | CSVDASTSSYNEQFF | TGCAGCGTCGACGCCTCGACTAGCTCCTACAATGAGCAGTTCTTC
. | TRBJ1-5 | few | TRBV2 | CASSAKTPRQPQHF | TGTGCCAGCAGCGCTAAAACGCCCCGTCAGCCCCAGCATTTT